The rows below give T cell receptor beta chains drawn from one sample of a study of shared clonotypes between healthy human individuals. Only in-frame clones appear in the TCRdb table, and some are missing; sequencing was by immunoSEQ multiplex PCR. The sample consists of some 1,600,000 clones, 95% to 99% of them appearing once. Sequenced: naive CD4+ T cells sorted from blood. Receptors originate from a man aged 25-45 years in good health. CDR3s include the opening cysteine and the closing phenylalanine or tryptophan. The order of the fields is D gene, J gene, V gene, clone size, CDR3 DNA, CDR3 protein. A D gene is named only where the DNA matches it firmly. Rows give clone size only sometimes, using once, few, many, or a class for an expanded clone.

>-|TRBJ2-1|TRBV5-1|-
TGCGCCAGCAGCTTGCTCGACGGTACCTACAATGAGCAGTTCTTC
CASSLLDGTYNEQFF
>-|TRBJ2-6|TRBV5-1|-
TGCGCCAGCAGCGAAGGACAAACTGTCTCTGGGGCCAACGTCCTGACTTTC
CASSEGQTVSGANVLTF
>-|TRBJ2-1|TRBV5-1|-
TGCGCCAGCAGATTAGACGGCAGCTCCTACAATGAGCAGTTCTTC
CASRLDGSSYNEQFF
>-|TRBJ2-7|TRBV7-2|-
TGTGCCAGCAGCCTCCGACGGAACTCCTACGAGCAGTACTTC
CASSLRRNSYEQYF
>TRBD2|TRBJ2-1|TRBV7-8|-
TGTGCCAGCAGCTTAGTCCCTAGCGGGAGTTCCTCCTACAATGAGCAGTTCTTC
CASSLVPSGSSSYNEQFF
>TRBD2|TRBJ2-7|TRBV2|once
TGTGCCAGCAGTGCGACTAGCGGCCCCTACGAGCAGTACTTC
CASSATSGPYEQYF
>-|TRBJ2-7|TRBV5-6|-
TGTGCCAGCAGCCCCGATCTCTCCTACGAGCAGTACTTC
CASSPDLSYEQYF
>-|TRBJ2-1|TRBV29-1|-
TGCAGCGCCCGACCCGGAGGGGGTTACAATGAGCAGTTCTTC
CSARPGGGYNEQFF
>-|TRBJ2-1|TRBV14|-
TGTGCCAGCAGCCAATCTTTCAATCGGGCTAGCATTTTCATCGAGCAGTTCTTC
CASSQSFNRASIFIEQFF
>-|TRBJ2-7|TRBV9|-
TGTGCCAGCAGCCCCACCCCGGAACCCCGATACGAGCAGTACTTC
CASSPTPEPRYEQYF
>-|TRBJ1-1|TRBV5-6|-
TGTGCCAGCAGCGCGATAAGGTGGACTGAAGCTTTCTTT
CASSAIRWTEAFF
>-|TRBJ2-1|TRBV9|-
TGTGCCAGCAGCGTATCCGGGACATACATCAATGAGCAGTTCTTC
CASSVSGTYINEQFF
>-|TRBJ1-5|TRBV7-6|-
TGTGCCAGCAGCTTACACAATCAGCCCCAGCATTTT
CASSLHNQPQHF
>TRBD1|TRBJ2-3|TRBV7-9|-
TGTGCCAGCAGCTTAAAGGGGGCGGCAGATACGCAGTATTTT
CASSLKGAADTQYF
>TRBD1|TRBJ1-3|TRBV7-8|once
TGTGCCAGCAGCTTCCAGGGGGGGTTAGGAAACACCATATATTTT
CASSFQGGLGNTIYF
>TRBD2|TRBJ2-5|TRBV5-3|-
TGTGCCAGAAGCTCCGTGACTAGCGGGAGTGCACTTAGGTACTTC
CARSSVTSGSALRYF
>-|TRBJ1-4|TRBV7-9|-
TGTGCCAGCAGCTTAGGAGTGGTGCAGAATGAAAAACTGTTTTTT
CASSLGVVQNEKLFF
>TRBD2|TRBJ2-1|TRBV18|-
TGTGCCAGCTCGTGGACTAGCGGGAGTTTGGGGGAGCAGTTCTTC
CASSWTSGSLGEQFF
>-|TRBJ2-3|TRBV9|-
TGTGCCAGCAGCGTGTTGGGACAACTAACTAGCACAGATACGCAGTATTTT
CASSVLGQLTSTDTQYF
>TRBD1|TRBJ2-7|TRBV28|-
TGTGCCAGCAGTTCACCTTCCGGGACAGGGGATAACGAGCAGTACTTC
CASSSPSGTGDNEQYF
>-|TRBJ1-5|TRBV10-3|-
TGTGCCATCGGGAGGGGAGGGGGCAATCAGCCCCAGCATTTT
CAIGRGGGNQPQHF
>TRBD1|TRBJ2-7|TRBV7-9|-
TGTGCCAGCAGCTCTAGACAGGGGTTTTACGAGCAGTACTTC
CASSSRQGFYEQYF
>-|TRBJ2-7|TRBV20-1|-
TGCAGTGCTCCGCTCAGCGGCGAGCAGTACTTC
CSAPLSGEQYF
>-|TRBJ2-1|TRBV10-3|-
TGTGCCATTTCCACGAGGGCCAATGAGCAGTTCTTC
CAISTRANEQFF
>TRBD1|TRBJ2-7|TRBV5-1|-
TGCGCCAGCAGCTGGGGACAGTCGACTTCCTACGAGCAGTACTTC
CASSWGQSTSYEQYF
>-|TRBJ2-1|TRBV5-1|-
TGCGCCAGCAGCTTTACAGCGGGCGAGCAGTTCTTC
CASSFTAGEQFF
>-|TRBJ2-5|TRBV9|-
TGTGCCAGCAGCGTAGGCCCCTCGCTCGAGGGACAAGAGACCCAGTACTTC
CASSVGPSLEGQETQYF
>TRBD1|TRBJ2-7|TRBV28|-
TGTGCCAGCAGGTCCGGGACAGGGGGGAAGCAGTACTTC
CASRSGTGGKQYF
>-|TRBJ2-3|TRBV20-1|-
TGCAGTGTTAACAGTAGGGATACGCAGTATTTT
CSVNSRDTQYF
>-|TRBJ2-3|TRBV27|-
TGTGCCAGCAGTTTTATCCGGGCAGATACGCAGTATTTT
CASSFIRADTQYF
>-|TRBJ2-7|TRBV11-2|-
TGTGCCAGCAGCTTAGGTTCGATTAGCTCCTACGAGCAGTACTTC
CASSLGSISSYEQYF
>-|TRBJ2-1|TRBV25-1|-
TGTGCCAGCAGTCAGATCGCCCAGGGAGGGGGACAGTTCTTC
CASSQIAQGGGQFF
>-|TRBJ2-2|TRBV9|-
TGTGCCAGCAGCGTAGGGGGCTTTTTGAGCCCCGGGGAGCTGTTTTTT
CASSVGGFLSPGELFF
>-|TRBJ2-3|TRBV10-3|-
TGTGCCATCAGTGGAGAGTTAGAAGATACGCAGTATTTT
CAISGELEDTQYF
>-|TRBJ2-5|TRBV5-1|-
TGCGCCAGCAGCTTGAACACACTACAAGAGACCCAGTACTTC
CASSLNTLQETQYF
>-|TRBJ1-2|TRBV7-5|once
TGTGCCAGAAGCTGGGGGGAGGGCTATGGCTACACCTTC
CARSWGEGYGYTF
>TRBD2|TRBJ2-2|TRBV29-1|-
TGCAGCGTTGAATGGCGGGAGAGGTCCGGGGAGCTGTTTTTT
CSVEWRERSGELFF
>TRBD1|TRBJ2-2|TRBV5-1|once
TGCGCCAGCAGCTTGGACAGGGGACGCACCGGGGAGCTGTTTTTT
CASSLDRGRTGELFF
>TRBD1|TRBJ2-1|TRBV10-1|-
TGCGCCAGCAGTGTAAACAGGGGGGATTACAATGAGCAGTTCTTC
CASSVNRGDYNEQFF
>TRBD1|TRBJ2-7|TRBV10-3|-
TGTGCCATCAGTGAGCCCACAGGGGTACACTCCTACGAGCAGTACTTC
CAISEPTGVHSYEQYF
>-|TRBJ1-5|TRBV18|-
TGTGCCAGCTCCCGGTTAAGGGGGGCGGGCTCCCCCCAGCATTTT
CASSRLRGAGSPQHF
>-|TRBJ2-2|TRBV18|-
TGTGCCAGCTCACAATCGAACACCGGGGAGCTGTTTTTT
CASSQSNTGELFF
>-|TRBJ1-4|TRBV5-4|-
TGTGCCAGCAGCCCGGACCCCGTCGATGGTGAAAAACTGTTTTTT
CASSPDPVDGEKLFF
>TRBD1|TRBJ1-4|TRBV13|-
TGTGCCAGCAGCTCTCAGGGGGCTGGGGAAAAACTGTTTTTT
CASSSQGAGEKLFF
>-|TRBJ1-1|TRBV25-1|-
TGTGCCAGCAGTGACCCGGGACCGAACAACACTGAAGCTTTCTTT
CASSDPGPNNTEAFF
>-|TRBJ1-1|TRBV10-2|-
TGCGCCAGCAGTGACGGCTCCTTCACAGGAGCTTTCTTT
CASSDGSFTGAFF
>-|TRBJ1-3|TRBV5-4|few
TGTGCCAGCAGCTTGAGTAAGGGAAACACCATATATTTT
CASSLSKGNTIYF
>TRBD1|TRBJ2-3|TRBV9|-
TGTGCCAGCAGCCAGGACAGGCCAGCCCCAGATACGCAGTATTTT
CASSQDRPAPDTQYF
>-|TRBJ2-3|TRBV11-2|-
TGTGCCAGCAGCTTAGTTCCCACACGTGTGCACACAGATACGCAGTATTTT
CASSLVPTRVHTDTQYF
>-|TRBJ1-2|TRBV5-4|-
TGTGCCAGCAGCTTGGAAGGGGAGAAGCGAAATGGCTACACCTTC
CASSLEGEKRNGYTF
>TRBD2|TRBJ2-5|TRBV5-6|-
TGTGCCAGCAGCTTGCGGCTAGCGGGAGGAGAGACCCAGTACTTC
CASSLRLAGGETQYF
>-|TRBJ2-5|TRBV29-1|-
TGCAGCGTTGCCGGGACTCTAATTGAGACCCAGTACTTC
CSVAGTLIETQYF